The TCR beta chain described here comes from a study of blood T cell repertoires in COVID-19. This CDR3 region has 14 residues. Trimming removed 6 bases from V and 8 bases from J; junction bases left unmatched: 7. Libraries were prepared by immunoSEQ multiplex PCR; TCRdb keeps only in-frame clonotypes and omits some of them. The sample consists of under 200,000 clones, 85% to 90% of them appearing once. The chain joins TRBV23-1 to TRBJ1-4; TRBD1 matches 9 bases. TRBV23-1 is treated as an ORF (open reading frame) with a function not yet certain. Sequences were obtained from peripheral blood. This sequence originates from a man aged 50-59 years who had recovered from COVID-19. This CDR3 reads CASRGTGKSEKLFF. The CDR3 region has the DNA TGCGCCAGCAGGGGGACAGGGAAATCGGAAAAACTGTTTTTT.